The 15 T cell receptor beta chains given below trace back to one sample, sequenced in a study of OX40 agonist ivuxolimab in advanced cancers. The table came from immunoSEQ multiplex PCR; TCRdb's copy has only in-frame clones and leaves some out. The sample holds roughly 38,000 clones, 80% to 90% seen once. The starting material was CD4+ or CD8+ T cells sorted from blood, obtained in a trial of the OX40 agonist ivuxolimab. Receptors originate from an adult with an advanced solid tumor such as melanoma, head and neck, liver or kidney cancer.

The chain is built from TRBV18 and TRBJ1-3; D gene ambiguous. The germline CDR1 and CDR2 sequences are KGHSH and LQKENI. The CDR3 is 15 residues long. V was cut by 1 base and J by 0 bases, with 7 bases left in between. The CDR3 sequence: CASSPLPNSGNTIYF. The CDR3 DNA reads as TGTGCCAGCTCACCACTGCCCAACTCTGGAAACACCATATATTTT.

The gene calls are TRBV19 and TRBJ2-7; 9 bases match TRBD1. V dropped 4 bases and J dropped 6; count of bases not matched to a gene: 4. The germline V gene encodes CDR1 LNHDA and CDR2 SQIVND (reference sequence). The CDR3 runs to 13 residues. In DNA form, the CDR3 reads TGTGCCAGTAGTAGGGACAGGGAGTCCGAGCAGTACTTC. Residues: CASSRDRESEQYF.

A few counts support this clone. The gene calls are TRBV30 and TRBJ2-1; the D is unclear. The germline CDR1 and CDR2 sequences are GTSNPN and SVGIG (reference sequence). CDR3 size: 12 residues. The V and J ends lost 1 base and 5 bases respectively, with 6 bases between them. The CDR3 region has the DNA TGTGCCTGGAGTGGGGGTCACAATGAGCAGTTCTTC. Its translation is CAWSGGHNEQFF.

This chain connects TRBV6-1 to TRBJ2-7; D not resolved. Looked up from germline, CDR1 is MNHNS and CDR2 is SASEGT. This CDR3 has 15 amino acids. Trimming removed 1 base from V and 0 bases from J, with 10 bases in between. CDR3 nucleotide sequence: TGTGCCAGCAGTGAAGAGGAAGCCAGCTCCTACGAGCAGTACTTC. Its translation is CASSEEEASSYEQYF.

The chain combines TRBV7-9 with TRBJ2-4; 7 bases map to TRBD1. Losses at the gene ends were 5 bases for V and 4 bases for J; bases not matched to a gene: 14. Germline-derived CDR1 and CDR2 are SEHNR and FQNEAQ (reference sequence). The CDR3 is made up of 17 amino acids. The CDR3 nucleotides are TGTGCCAGCAGCCCAGCCCCACTGGGGGACAGTAAAAACATTCAGTACTTC. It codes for CASSPAPLGDSKNIQYF.

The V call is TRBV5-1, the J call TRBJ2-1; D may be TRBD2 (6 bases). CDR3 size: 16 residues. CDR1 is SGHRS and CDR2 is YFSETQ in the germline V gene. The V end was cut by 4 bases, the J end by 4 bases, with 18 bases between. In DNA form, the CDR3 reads TGCGCCAGCAGCCCGACGATCGGAGGGTCGTACAATGAGCAGTTCTTC. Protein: CASSPTIGGSYNEQFF. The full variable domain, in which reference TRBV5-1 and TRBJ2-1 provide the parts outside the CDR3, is KAGVTQTPRYLIKTRGQQVTLSCSPISGHRSVSWYQQTPGQGLQFLFEYFSETQRNKGNFPGRFSGRQFSNSRSEMNVSTLELGDSALYLCASSPTIGGSYNEQFFGPGTRLTVL.

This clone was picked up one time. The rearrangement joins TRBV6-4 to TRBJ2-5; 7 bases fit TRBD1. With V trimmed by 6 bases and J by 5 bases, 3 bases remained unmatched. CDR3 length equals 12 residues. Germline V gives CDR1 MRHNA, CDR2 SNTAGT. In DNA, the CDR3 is TGTGCCAGCAGGACAGGGAATGAGACCCAGTACTTC. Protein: CASRTGNETQYF.

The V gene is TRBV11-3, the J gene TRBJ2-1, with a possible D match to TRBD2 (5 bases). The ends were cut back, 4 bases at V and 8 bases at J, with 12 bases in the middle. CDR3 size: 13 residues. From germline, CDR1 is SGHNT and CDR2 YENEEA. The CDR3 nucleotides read TGTGCCAGCAGCTCGAGACTATTCGATGAGCAGTTCTTC. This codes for CASSSRLFDEQFF.

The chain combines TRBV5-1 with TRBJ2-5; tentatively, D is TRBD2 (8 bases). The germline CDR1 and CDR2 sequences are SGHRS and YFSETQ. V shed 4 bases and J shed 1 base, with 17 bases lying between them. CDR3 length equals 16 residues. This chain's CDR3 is CASSPGGTDFQETQYF. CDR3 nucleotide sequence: TGCGCCAGCAGCCCGGGGGGGACAGACTTCCAAGAGACCCAGTACTTC. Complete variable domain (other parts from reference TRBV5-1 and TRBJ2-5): KAGVTQTPRYLIKTRGQQVTLSCSPISGHRSVSWYQQTPGQGLQFLFEYFSETQRNKGNFPGRFSGRQFSNSRSEMNVSTLELGDSALYLCASSPGGTDFQETQYFGPGTRLLVL.

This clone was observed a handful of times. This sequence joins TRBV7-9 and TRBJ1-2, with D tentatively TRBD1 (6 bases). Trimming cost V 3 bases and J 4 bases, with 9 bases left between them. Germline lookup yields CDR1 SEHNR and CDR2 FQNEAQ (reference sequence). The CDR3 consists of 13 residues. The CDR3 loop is CASSLGGSYGYTF. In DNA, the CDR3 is TGTGCCAGCAGCTTGGGGGGCAGCTATGGCTACACCTTC.

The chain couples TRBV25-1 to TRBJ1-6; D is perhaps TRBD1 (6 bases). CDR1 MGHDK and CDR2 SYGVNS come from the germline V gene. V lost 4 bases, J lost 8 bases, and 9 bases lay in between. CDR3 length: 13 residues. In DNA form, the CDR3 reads TGTGCCAGCAGTGTGGCAGGGGATTCACCCCTCCACTTT. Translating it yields CASSVAGDSPLHF.

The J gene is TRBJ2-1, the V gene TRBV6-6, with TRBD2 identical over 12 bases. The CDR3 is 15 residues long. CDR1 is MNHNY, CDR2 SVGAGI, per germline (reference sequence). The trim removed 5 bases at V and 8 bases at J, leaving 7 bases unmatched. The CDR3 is CASSPKTSGSYEQFF. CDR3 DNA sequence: TGTGCCAGCAGTCCCAAGACTAGCGGGAGCTATGAGCAGTTCTTC.

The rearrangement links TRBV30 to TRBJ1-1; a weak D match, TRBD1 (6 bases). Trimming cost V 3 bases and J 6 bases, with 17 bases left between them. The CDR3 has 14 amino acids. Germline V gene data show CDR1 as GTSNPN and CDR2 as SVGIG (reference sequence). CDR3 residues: CAWRAQGGGSEAFF. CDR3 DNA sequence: TGTGCCTGGAGAGCCCAGGGAGGGGGTTCTGAAGCTTTCTTT.

The CDR3 sequence: CASSWAGGAYEQYF. DNA for the CDR3: TGTGCCAGCAGCTGGGCAGGGGGCGCCTACGAGCAGTACTTC. The chain couples TRBV7-9 to TRBJ2-7; 8 bases fit TRBD1. Per germline, CDR1 SEHNR and CDR2 FQNEAQ (reference sequence). Unmatched junction bases numbered 4, after V lost 4 bases and J lost 2 bases. The CDR3 covers 14 residues.

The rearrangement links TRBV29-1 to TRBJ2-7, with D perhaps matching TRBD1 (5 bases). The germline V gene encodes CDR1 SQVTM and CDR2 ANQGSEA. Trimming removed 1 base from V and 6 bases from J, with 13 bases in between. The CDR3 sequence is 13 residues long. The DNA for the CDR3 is TGCAGCGTTGAAGGGTCTTCTGGGGCCGAGCAGTACTTC. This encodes CSVEGSSGAEQYF.